A single sample gave rise to the 26 T cell receptor beta chains below, sequenced in a study of blood T cell repertoires in COVID-19. Libraries were prepared by immunoSEQ multiplex PCR; TCRdb keeps only in-frame clonotypes and omits some of them. Here the sample spans 200,000 to 300,000 clones, around 90% being singletons. The specimen was peripheral blood. The receptors shown here come from a human donor in a cohort sampled during active COVID-19.

J is TRBJ2-1 and V is TRBV7-9; a possible D gene is TRBD2 (5 bases). V lost 2 bases and J lost 5, with 13 bases in between. The germline gives CDR1 SEHNR, CDR2 FQNEAQ (reference sequence). The CDR3 length is 15 residues. In DNA form, the CDR3 reads TGTGCCAGCAGCTTACCCGGGATTCCCCACAATGAGCAGTTCTTC. As protein: CASSLPGIPHNEQFF.

This clone was counted a single time. The gene calls are TRBV9 and TRBJ1-4; 7 bases match TRBD1. CDR1 is SGDLS, CDR2 YYNGEE, per germline. Germline trimming cut 0 bases from V and 4 bases from J; bases unmatched to any gene: 6. This CDR3 spans 16 amino acids. CDR3 amino acids: CASSVGGQNHNEKLFF. The CDR3, as DNA: TGTGCCAGCAGCGTAGGGGGACAGAACCATAATGAAAAACTGTTTTTT.

The chain uses TRBV11-2 and TRBJ2-3, with D possibly TRBD1 on 5 matching bases. CDR3 length: 14 residues. V was shortened by 6 bases and J by 5 bases, with 15 bases between the two germline ends. Germline loops: CDR1 SGHAT, CDR2 FQNNGV. The CDR3 sequence: CASSKVRAGDTQYF. The CDR3, as DNA: TGTGCCAGCAGTAAAGTCAGGGCCGGAGATACGCAGTATTTT. Complete variable domain (other parts from reference TRBV11-2 and TRBJ2-3): EAGVAQSPRYKIIEKRQSVAFWCNPISGHATLYWYQQILGQGPKLLIQFQNNGVVDDSQLPKDRFSAERLKGVDSTLKIQPAKLEDSAVYLCASSKVRAGDTQYFGPGTRLTVL.

This chain uses TRBV5-4 with TRBJ2-7, with TRBD2 matching over 11 bases. From germline, CDR1 is SGHNT and CDR2 YYREEE (reference sequence). The CDR3 is made up of 17 amino acids. The trim removed 1 base at V and 4 bases at J, leaving 10 bases unmatched. CDR3 loop: CASSLSGLADIRYEQYF. DNA for the CDR3: TGTGCCAGCAGCTTGTCGGGACTAGCGGATATCCGATACGAGCAGTACTTC. Supplemented by reference TRBV5-4 and TRBJ2-7, the full variable domain reads ETGVTQSPTHLIKTRGQQVTLRCSSQSGHNTVSWYQQALGQGPQFIFQYYREEENGRGNFPPRFSGLQFPNYSSELNVNALELDDSALYLCASSLSGLADIRYEQYFGPGTRLTVT.

This sequence joins TRBV9 and TRBJ2-3; D gene ambiguous. The CDR3 sequence is 16 residues long. Germline CDR1 SGDLS, CDR2 YYNGEE. Trimming removed 0 bases from V and 6 bases from J, with 17 bases in between. CDR3: CASSVVPDPAGDTQYF. The DNA of the CDR3 is TGTGCCAGCAGCGTAGTCCCCGATCCGGCCGGGGATACGCAGTATTTT. The variable domain in full, with the rest retrieved from reference TRBV9 and TRBJ2-3, is DSGVTQTPKHLITATGQRVTLRCSPRSGDLSVYWYQQSLDQGLQFLIQYYNGEERAKGNILERFSAQQFPDLHSELNLSSLELGDSALYFCASSVVPDPAGDTQYFGPGTRLTVL.

The chain joins TRBV2 to TRBJ2-7; D perhaps matches TRBD2 (6 bases). Germline V CDR1 and CDR2: SNHLY, FYNNEI. This CDR3 contains 11 residues. V lost 5 bases, J lost 7 bases, and 9 bases lay in between. The CDR3 loop is CASSSRGEQYF. CDR3 sequence (DNA): TGTGCCAGCAGTTCCCGGGGGGAGCAGTACTTC.

In its sample, this clone was seen once. The chain is built from TRBV5-1 and TRBJ1-6; the D gene is possibly TRBD1 (5 bases). V was pared by 1 base and J by 8 bases, with 19 bases between. This CDR3 region has 17 residues. Germline loops: CDR1 SGHRS, CDR2 YFSETQ. The CDR3 is CASSLRVAETVDSPLHF. The DNA for the CDR3 is TGCGCCAGCAGCTTGAGGGTGGCAGAGACAGTAGATTCACCCCTCCACTTT.

This clone was observed at least ten times. The chain recombines TRBV4-2 with TRBJ2-3; perhaps TRBD2 as D (5 bases). Germline V gene data show CDR1 as LGHNA and CDR2 as YNFKEQ. Trimming pared 2 bases from V and 0 bases from J, leaving 15 bases between. The CDR3 runs 17 residues. For the CDR3, the DNA is TGTGCCAGCAGCCAATGGCCGCGGGTATCTAGCACAGATACGCAGTATTTT. It specifies CASSQWPRVSSTDTQYF.

The V and J genes are TRBV6-4 and TRBJ2-7; 9 bases map to TRBD1. This CDR3 contains 14 residues. Germline values: CDR1 MRHNA, CDR2 SNTAGT. Trimming took 0 bases from V and 6 from J; bases not matched to a gene: 3. Here the CDR3 DNA reads TGTGCCAGCAGTGACTCTCCGACAGGGGGCGAGCAGTACTTC. Its translation: CASSDSPTGGEQYF.

J is TRBJ2-7 and V is TRBV6-5; D may be TRBD1 (5 bases). The V gene's germline CDR1 is MNHEY and CDR2 SVGAGI. The V end lost 8 bases, the J end lost 2 bases, and 13 bases lay between the germline ends. CDR3 length equals 13 residues. In DNA form, the CDR3 reads TGTGCCAGCGGCAGGGAAGCCACCTACGAGCAGTACTTC. This translates into CASGREATYEQYF.

This chain joins TRBV9 and TRBJ2-7; 8 bases are shared with TRBD2. CDR3 length: 17 amino acids. V lost 0 bases and J lost 3; bases outside the gene matches: 11. Per germline, CDR1 SGDLS and CDR2 YYNGEE. In nucleotides, the CDR3 is TGTGCCAGCAGCGTAGGAGGAACGGCGGGGGGACTCTACGAGCAGTACTTC. Translated: CASSVGGTAGGLYEQYF.

In this sample, this clone turned up once. The V gene is TRBV27, the J gene TRBJ1-2; D not certain. This CDR3 comprises 14 residues. CDR1 and CDR2 from the germline V gene are MNHEY and SMNVEV (reference sequence). V was clipped by 5 bases and J by 7 bases, with 17 bases between them. The CDR3 sequence is CASSADQVLSGYTF. The CDR3, as DNA: TGTGCCAGCAGTGCCGATCAGGTTTTGTCTGGCTACACCTTC.

This chain uses TRBV7-2 with TRBJ1-4, with TRBD1 identical over 12 bases. Germline values: CDR1 SGHTA, CDR2 FQGNSA. V shed 4 bases and J 7 bases; nucleotides not matched to a gene: 10. The CDR3 sequence is 17 residues long. The DNA of the CDR3 is TGTGCCAGCAGCTCTCCCGGGACAGGGGGCAAGGGTGAAAAACTGTTTTTT. Translating gives CASSSPGTGGKGEKLFF.

The rearrangement joins TRBV7-2 to TRBJ2-7, with TRBD1 as a possible D gene (5 bases). V was pared by 1 base and J by 6 bases, with 13 bases between. The CDR3 is 14 residues long. Germline V CDR1 and CDR2: SGHTA, FQGNSA. CDR3 amino acids: CASSLGHQGSEQYF. CDR3 DNA sequence: TGTGCCAGCAGCTTAGGGCACCAGGGATCCGAGCAGTACTTC.

This chain connects TRBV30 to TRBJ1-5, with 7 bases that match TRBD1. Germline CDR1 is GTSNPN and CDR2 is SVGIG (reference sequence). Trimming removed 0 bases from V and 2 bases from J; junction bases left unmatched: 1. CDR3 length: 14 amino acids. CDR3 DNA: TGTGCCTGGAGTGTAGGGGGCGGCAATCAGCCCCAGCATTTT. It translates to CAWSVGGGNQPQHF.

This chain links TRBV19 with TRBJ1-4, with 9 bases lining up with TRBD1. The CDR3 consists of 16 residues. Unmatched junction bases numbered 5, after V lost 3 bases and J lost 3 bases. The V gene's germline CDR1 is LNHDA and CDR2 SQIVND (reference sequence). The CDR3 loop is CASSIHRGQANEKLFF. The CDR3 nucleotides read TGTGCCAGTAGTATTCACAGGGGGCAGGCTAATGAAAAACTGTTTTTT. The full variable domain, in which reference TRBV19 and TRBJ1-4 provide the parts outside the CDR3, is DGGITQSPKYLFRKEGQNVTLSCEQNLNHDAMYWYRQDPGQGLRLIYYSQIVNDFQKGDIAEGYSVSREKKESFPLTVTSAQKNPTAFYLCASSIHRGQANEKLFFGSGTQLSVL.

The J gene is TRBJ2-7, the V gene TRBV4-1, with 7 nucleotides matching TRBD2. The V segment lost 1 base and the J segment 4 bases; nucleotides outside the gene matches: 10. Germline CDR1 reads MGHRA; CDR2 reads YSYEKL. This CDR3 comprises 16 residues. CDR3 in amino acids: CASSQVGGGKLYEQYF. CDR3 sequence (DNA): TGCGCCAGCAGCCAAGTGGGGGGGGGAAAGCTGTACGAGCAGTACTTC.

The rearrangement joins TRBV7-8 to TRBJ2-4, with D perhaps TRBD1 (5 bases). The V and J ends lost 1 base and 0 bases respectively, with 10 bases between them. The CDR3 is made up of 16 amino acids. Germline V gene sequence: CDR1 SGHVS, CDR2 FQNEAQ. The CDR3 DNA sequence: TGTGCCAGCAGCTTAGAGGGGCGGATAGCCAAAAACATTCAGTACTTC. It codes for CASSLEGRIAKNIQYF.

The chain carries TRBV3-1 (or the pseudogene TRBV3-2) and TRBJ1-2; no definite D call. Trimming removed 2 bases from V and 2 bases from J, with 12 bases in between. Germline assignment: CDR1 LGHDT and CDR2 YNNKEL (reference sequence). This CDR3 is built from 15 residues. The CDR3 DNA reads TGTGCCAGCAGCCAACTCCAAGGACTAAACTATGGCTACACCTTC. It codes for CASSQLQGLNYGYTF.

This chain links TRBV11-2 with TRBJ2-5; D is uncertain. Per germline, CDR1 SGHAT and CDR2 FQNNGV. The CDR3 has 12 residues. Trimming took 5 bases from V and 1 from J, leaving 5 bases between them. In nucleotides, the CDR3 is TGTGCCAGCAGCCCCTTCCAAGAGACCCAGTACTTC. It translates to CASSPFQETQYF.

This clone occurred once. The rearrangement uses TRBV4-2 and TRBJ2-1; 12 bases align to TRBD2. The CDR3 is made up of 21 amino acids. CDR1 is LGHNA, CDR2 YNFKEQ, per germline. Germline trimming cut 1 base from V and 7 bases from J; bases unmatched to any gene: 20. CDR3 protein: CASSQVVRTGVLAGGRNEQFF. For the CDR3, the DNA is TGTGCCAGCAGCCAAGTGGTCAGGACAGGGGTCCTAGCGGGAGGGCGTAATGAGCAGTTCTTC.

The chain employs TRBV7-8 and TRBJ2-7; 11 bases align to TRBD2. Germline CDR1 SGHVS, CDR2 FQNEAQ. Trimming removed 4 bases from V and 3 bases from J; junction bases left unmatched: 2. The CDR3 runs to 14 residues. The CDR3 reads CASSSGTSGYEQYF. The CDR3 nucleotides read TGTGCCAGCAGCTCCGGGACTAGCGGCTACGAGCAGTACTTC.

The chain joins TRBV5-1 to TRBJ1-2; 9 bases agree with TRBD1. The CDR3 loop spans 13 amino acids. V was clipped by 4 bases and J by 6 bases; unmatched bases: 4. CDR1 and CDR2 (germline): SGHRS, YFSETQ. CDR3 region: CASSLQGADGYTF. The CDR3 DNA follows: TGCGCCAGCAGCCTACAGGGGGCGGATGGCTACACCTTC.

This sequence joins TRBV19 and TRBJ1-1; D not certain. V gave up 6 bases and J gave up 0 bases, with 14 bases separating them. Germline V lookup: CDR1 LNHDA, CDR2 SQIVND (reference sequence). The CDR3 runs to 15 residues. The CDR3 nucleotides read TGTGCCAGTAGGGTGGGCAGCTCCCTGAACACTGAAGCTTTCTTT. Amino acids: CASRVGSSLNTEAFF.

CDR3 residues: CASSLVETGEQFF. The CDR3 nucleotides read TGTGCCAGCAGCTTAGTTGAGACGGGGGAGCAGTTCTTC. The V and J genes are TRBV7-9 and TRBJ2-1; maybe TRBD2 (5 bases). Germline-derived CDR1 and CDR2 are SEHNR and FQNEAQ (reference sequence). This CDR3 is 13 amino acids long. V lost 1 base, J lost 10 bases, and 11 bases lay in between.

This sequence joins TRBV5-1 and TRBJ1-1; TRBD1 matches at 7 bases. The trim removed 7 bases at V and 0 bases at J, leaving 12 bases unmatched. This CDR3 comprises 16 residues. Germline CDR1 is SGHRS and CDR2 is YFSETQ. In DNA form, the CDR3 reads TGCGCCAGCGCCCTAGGCAGGGGGAATTTGAACACTGAAGCTTTCTTT. It encodes CASALGRGNLNTEAFF.